This is a list of T cell receptor beta chains from one sample in a study of blood T cell repertoires in COVID-19. Measured with immunoSEQ multiplex PCR; TCRdb has only the in-frame clones, and not every one. The data contain just over 90,000 clones, around three quarters of them singletons. The sequenced sample was peripheral blood. The receptors come from a man aged 65-85 years with acute or convalescent COVID-19. The CDR3 runs from the conserved cysteine through the conserved F or W. The D gene is left open where the match is weak. Clone size is stated in some rows and not others, as once, few, many or a class when expanded.

TRBD1,TRBV10-1,-,TRBJ1-6,TGCGCCAGCAGTAACCGGACAGGTTATTCACCCCTCCACTTT,CASSNRTGYSPLHF
-,TRBV28,once,TRBJ1-5,TGTGCCAGCAGAGTGTCGGGAGGTCAGCCCCAGCATTTT,CASRVSGGQPQHF
-,TRBV6-5,-,TRBJ1-5,TGTGCCAGCATCACCGGACAGATTAGCAATCAGCCCCAGCATTTT,CASITGQISNQPQHF
TRBD2,TRBV6-6,-,TRBJ2-2,TGTGCCAGCAGTTATCTGCGGGAGAGCACCGGGGAGCTGTTTTTT,CASSYLRESTGELFF
-,TRBV7-8,-,TRBJ1-2,TGTGCCAGCAGCTTAGGATTGCGGGGCGTCAACTATGGCTACACCTTC,CASSLGLRGVNYGYTF
-,TRBV28,-,TRBJ1-1,TGTGCCAGCAGTTTGGGGCTGAGAGGCGTTGAAGCTTTCTTT,CASSLGLRGVEAFF
TRBD2,TRBV28,-,TRBJ2-1,TGTGCCAGCAGTTCACCGCCCCAGCGGGACCCTCTCAATGAGCAGTTCTTC,CASSSPPQRDPLNEQFF
-,TRBV2,few,TRBJ2-7,TGTGCCAGCAGTGACGAGGTCCGCGCCGAGCAGTACTTC,CASSDEVRAEQYF
-,TRBV28,few,TRBJ1-1,TGTGCCAGCAGTTTTTTTCTTACAGAACTAGAGAGCACTGAAGCTTTCTTT,CASSFFLTELESTEAFF
TRBD1,TRBV6-5,-,TRBJ2-7,TGTGCCAGCAGTTACGGGACAGGGGGCCGGTACGAGCAGTACTTC,CASSYGTGGRYEQYF
-,TRBV24-1,-,TRBJ1-1,TGTGCCACCAGTGGGGGCGGAAACACTGAAGCTTTCTTT,CATSGGGNTEAFF
-,TRBV16,-,TRBJ2-2,TGTGCCAGCAGCCACGACTTCGGGGAGCTGTTTTTT,CASSHDFGELFF
TRBD1,TRBV6-6,-,TRBJ2-2,TGTGCCAGCAGTTTACCATTAGACAGGGGCACCGGGGAGCTGTTTTTT,CASSLPLDRGTGELFF
TRBD1,TRBV24-1,-,TRBJ2-2,TGTGCCACCAGTGGAGGTACCGGGACAGGGACGAGGGGGGAGCTGTTTTTT,CATSGGTGTGTRGELFF
-,TRBV29-1,-,TRBJ2-4,TGCAGCGTTGAAGATCGGGACAACACGGAAAACATTCAGTACTTC,CSVEDRDNTENIQYF
-,TRBV24-1,few,TRBJ1-4,TGTGCCACCAGTGAGGGTCGAAGAGGAGGCAATGAAAAACTGTTTTTT,CATSEGRRGGNEKLFF
-,TRBV28,-,TRBJ1-1,TGTGCCAGCAGTACCGACGGGAGAACTGAAGCTTTCTTT,CASSTDGRTEAFF
TRBD1,TRBV7-6,-,TRBJ2-7,TGTGCCAGCAGCTTACGGGCCGGGACAGGGAGCTACGAGCAGTACTTC,CASSLRAGTGSYEQYF
-,TRBV11-2,few,TRBJ2-3,TGTGCCAGCAGCTTAACTACGGGAGCTTACGATACGCAGTATTTT,CASSLTTGAYDTQYF
-,TRBV27,-,TRBJ1-1,TGTGCCAGCGCGTTCAGAGGGGGTGAAGCTTTCTTT,CASAFRGGEAFF
TRBD2,TRBV3-1/TRBV3-2,-,TRBJ2-4,TGTGCCAGCAGCCAGGGAGGGGCGACCAAAAACATTCAGTACTTC,CASSQGGATKNIQYF
-,TRBV5-6,-,TRBJ2-7,TGTGCCAGCAGCTTGAACAGGGTAAAGGAGCAGTACTTC,CASSLNRVKEQYF
TRBD1,TRBV15,few,TRBJ2-1,TGTGCCACCAGCAGGGACAGGGGACCTTACAATGAGCAGTTCTTC,CATSRDRGPYNEQFF
-,TRBV24-1,few,TRBJ1-4,TGTGCCACCAGTCCCGGGACATCCAATGAAAAACTGTTTTTT,CATSPGTSNEKLFF
-,TRBV6-1,-,TRBJ1-4,TGTGCCAGCAGTGAAGACCCGATAGCTGCAACTAATGAAAAACTGTTTTTT,CASSEDPIAATNEKLFF
-,TRBV5-1,-,TRBJ2-1,TGCGCCAGCAGCCCAAACTACAATACGGACAATGAGCAGTTCTTC,CASSPNYNTDNEQFF
TRBD2,TRBV13,-,TRBJ2-5,TGTGCCAGCAGCTTAGGGACTAGCGGGAGGACCGGGGAGACCCAGTACTTC,CASSLGTSGRTGETQYF
-,TRBV24-1,-,TRBJ2-2,TGTGCCACCAGTGACCGGACAGCCCGGCCTTACACCGGGGAGCTGTTTTTT,CATSDRTARPYTGELFF
-,TRBV7-9,once,TRBJ2-5,TGTGCCAGCAGCCAGGGGCAAGAGACCCAGTACTTC,CASSQGQETQYF
TRBD1,TRBV28,-,TRBJ2-7,TGTGCCAGCAGTTTATGGGACAGGGGTTACGAGCAGTACTTC,CASSLWDRGYEQYF
TRBD2,TRBV2,-,TRBJ2-2,TGTGCCAGCAACCCCATGAGCGGGAGGCGGGACACCGGGGAGCTGTTTTTT,CASNPMSGRRDTGELFF
TRBD1,TRBV6-6,-,TRBJ1-5,TGTGCCAGCAGGGACGGGACAGGGTTCAATCAGCCCCAGCATTTT,CASRDGTGFNQPQHF
TRBD1,TRBV5-1,-,TRBJ1-2,TGCGCCAGCAGCTCTCCGGGACAGGGGAATTCTAACTATGGCTACACCTTC,CASSSPGQGNSNYGYTF
-,TRBV7-9,few,TRBJ2-7,TGTGCCAGCAGCTTGGAAGCGGACGAGCAGTACTTC,CASSLEADEQYF
-,TRBV19,-,TRBJ2-2,TGTGCCACCACGCGCTTCCAACCGGGATACGCGAACACCGGGGAGCTGTTTTTT,CATTRFQPGYANTGELFF
TRBD1,TRBV28,-,TRBJ2-3,TGTGCCAGCACCTCTGACAGGGGCACAGATACGCAGTATTTT,CASTSDRGTDTQYF
TRBD2,TRBV7-2,-,TRBJ2-7,TGTGCCAGCAGCTTTACCGCTAGCGGGAGAAACGAGCAGTACTTC,CASSFTASGRNEQYF
-,TRBV19,-,TRBJ1-4,TGTGCCAGTAGTGCCGGTCTTAATGAAAAACTGTTTTTT,CASSAGLNEKLFF
TRBD1,TRBV19,few,TRBJ1-5,TGTGCCAGTAGCCGAAAGGACAGGGGAGGCAATCAGCCCCAGCATTTT,CASSRKDRGGNQPQHF
TRBD1,TRBV5-1,-,TRBJ1-1,TGCGCCAGCAGCTTTTCTGGTGGGACAGGGAGGACTGAAGCTTTCTTT,CASSFSGGTGRTEAFF
-,TRBV7-9,-,TRBJ1-6,TGTGCCAGCAGCTTAGGGAAGGGGTTCTCACCCCTCCACTTT,CASSLGKGFSPLHF
-,TRBV6-5,-,TRBJ1-3,TGTGCCAGCAGCCAGGGACTGAGAAACACCATATATTTT,CASSQGLRNTIYF
-,TRBV27,-,TRBJ1-1,TGTGCCAGCAGTCCTCGGGGGGGATGGATGGACACTGAAGCTTTCTTT,CASSPRGGWMDTEAFF
TRBD2,TRBV5-1,few,TRBJ2-7,TGCGCCAGCAGCTTGACGGCGGGAGGCGGATACGAGCAGTACTTC,CASSLTAGGGYEQYF
-,TRBV6-5,-,TRBJ1-1,TGTGCCAGCTGGTCAGGAGGGTTGAACACTGAAGCTTTCTTT,CASWSGGLNTEAFF
TRBD1,TRBV7-9,-,TRBJ2-4,TGTGCCAGCAGCTCATGGACAGGGGCCAAAAACATTCAGTACTTC,CASSSWTGAKNIQYF
-,TRBV20-1,-,TRBJ1-2,TGCAGTGTTCGCGACAGGTATGGCTACACCTTC,CSVRDRYGYTF
-,TRBV24-1,-,TRBJ2-2,TGTGCCACCAGTCCGTCCAGGAACACCGGGGAGCTGTTTTTT,CATSPSRNTGELFF
TRBD2,TRBV7-2,-,TRBJ2-3,TGTGCCAGCAGCCCGATCTTGGTCGCGGGGGGCGGAGATACGCAGTATTTT,CASSPILVAGGGDTQYF
-,TRBV24-1,-,TRBJ2-2,TGTGCCACCAGTGATTCGTTTTCGGGGCTGTTTTTT,CATSDSFSGLFF
TRBD1,TRBV4-1,-,TRBJ1-1,TGCGCCAGCAGCCAAGGGGACAGTGGAACTGAAGCTTTCTTT,CASSQGDSGTEAFF
-,TRBV6-5,once,TRBJ1-1,TGTGCCAGCGTTAAACAGGGTTTAAGCAACACTGAAGCTTTCTTT,CASVKQGLSNTEAFF
-,TRBV7-3,-,TRBJ2-2,TGTGCCAGCAGCTTCAGTCTAGGGAACACCGGGGAGCTGTTTTTT,CASSFSLGNTGELFF